This T cell receptor beta chain was identified in a study of T cells after yellow fever vaccination. The study's findings and limits: Post-booster repertoires again held most primary-vaccination clones (about 96% CD4, 88% CD8). FACS-sorted repertoires could harbor abundant contaminating bulk-population clonotypes. Peaking faster, on day 5 versus 15, the secondary response was nonetheless weaker.

This clonotype was counted ten times or more. No antigen is known for it. Via MiXCR, TCRdb re-called the 5' RACE reads, giving one row per CDR3 protein. The sample yields some 32,000 distinct CDR3 sequences, 3.5% to 5% seen once. This clonotype was obtained from a man younger than 45 who received the YFV17D yellow fever vaccine. The starting material was CD8+ T cells sorted from PBMCs, obtained 5 days after the yellow fever booster vaccination.

The chain's CDR3 is CSVLHLERSYEQYF. In DNA, the CDR3 is TGCAGCGTTCTCCACCTCGAGCGCTCCTACGAGCAGTACTTC. V is TRBV29-1 and J is TRBJ2-7; D not certain. CDR1 is SQVTM, CDR2 ANQGSEA, per germline. The CDR3 runs to 14 residues. Trimming took 5 bases from V and 0 from J, leaving 14 bases between them.